The 20 T cell receptor beta chains given below trace back to one sample, sequenced in a study of response to subunit inactivated influenza vaccine. MiXCR, run by TCRdb on the RT-PCR reads, gives a single entry per CDR3 protein. The data show 800,000 to 1,000,000 distinct CDR3 sequences, 20% to 25% seen once. The source was PBMCs from blood, collected roughly 5 days after vaccination. The receptors were gathered from a man aged 45-60 years who received an inactivated influenza vaccine.

The chain recombines TRBV7-3 with TRBJ2-1; TRBD2 matches 7 bases. Germline CDR1 is SGHTA and CDR2 is FQGTGA. The CDR3 totals 15 residues. The V segment lost 5 bases and the J segment 6 bases; nucleotides outside the gene matches: 10. CDR3: CASSLMAGVGNEQFF. Written as DNA, the CDR3 is TGTGCCAGCAGCCTCATGGCGGGAGTTGGCAATGAGCAGTTCTTC. Using reference TRBV7-3 and TRBJ2-1 for the parts outside the CDR3, the full variable domain is GAGVSQTPSNKVTEKGKYVELRCDPISGHTALYWYRQSLGQGPEFLIYFQGTGAADDSGLPNDRFFAVRPEGSVSTLKIQRTERGDSAVYLCASSLMAGVGNEQFFGPGTRLTVL.

This chain joins TRBV7-9 and TRBJ2-5; possibly TRBD2 for D (6 bases). Germline CDR1 reads SEHNR; CDR2 reads FQNEAQ (reference sequence). The V and J ends lost 1 base and 1 base respectively, with 10 bases between them. The length of the CDR3 is 15 residues. CDR3: CASSLVGSTQETQYF. CDR3 sequence (DNA): TGTGCCAGCAGCTTAGTCGGGAGTACCCAAGAGACCCAGTACTTC.

The chain is built from TRBV9 and TRBJ1-5; D remains unclear. The CDR3 sequence is 15 residues long. CDR1 and CDR2 from the germline V gene are SGDLS and YYNGEE. Trimming left V 0 bases short and J 0 bases short, with 7 bases between. The CDR3 spells CASSVAVSSNQPQHF. CDR3 in DNA: TGTGCCAGCAGCGTAGCGGTCAGTAGCAATCAGCCCCAGCATTTT.

The chain couples TRBV5-1 to TRBJ2-3, with a tentative D call TRBD2 (6 bases). In germline, CDR1 is SGHRS, CDR2 YFSETQ. V gave up 3 bases and J gave up 2 bases, with 13 bases separating them. CDR3 size: 15 residues. The CDR3 nucleotides read TGCGCCAGCAGCTGGGCAGGGAGGACCACAGATACGCAGTATTTT. The encoded protein is CASSWAGRTTDTQYF.

The chain uses TRBV5-1 and TRBJ2-1, with 7 bases lining up with TRBD2. V lost 4 bases to trimming and J lost 4 bases; unmatched junction nucleotides: 11. Germline assignment: CDR1 SGHRS and CDR2 YFSETQ. The CDR3 has 16 amino acids. CDR3 nucleotides: TGCGCCAGCAGCCCAAGCGGGACTACCCTATACAATGAGCAGTTCTTC. The encoded protein is CASSPSGTTLYNEQFF.

This clonotype was detected a few times. The chain uses TRBV9 and TRBJ2-6, with 7 bases lining up with TRBD2. This CDR3 contains 15 residues. Germline trimming cut 4 bases from V and 4 bases from J; bases unmatched to any gene: 5. The germline gives CDR1 SGDLS, CDR2 YYNGEE. The CDR3 sequence is CASSPRGGGANVLTF. The CDR3 DNA is TGTGCCAGCAGCCCCCGCGGGGGAGGGGCCAACGTCCTGACTTTC.

The chain uses TRBV21-1 and TRBJ1-2; the table's TRBD1 call for D was not verified on the DNA. TRBV21-1 is labeled a pseudogene. CDR3 length: 17 amino acids. The CDR3 DNA reads TGTGCCAGCAGTAAACGGGAGATGACAGGGGGGAACTATGGCTACACCTTC. Protein sequence: CASSKREMTGGNYGYTF.

There are many counts of this clonotype. V gene TRBV4-3 combines with J gene TRBJ2-7, with D possibly being TRBD1 (6 bases). The germline V and J ends were trimmed by 4 bases and 1 base, with 8 bases remaining between them. The CDR3 has 13 amino acids. CDR1 LGHNA and CDR2 YSLEER come from the germline V gene. This CDR3 is CASSPGQSYEQYF. CDR3 sequence (DNA): TGCGCCAGCAGCCCCGGACAGTCCTACGAGCAGTACTTC.

This clonotype appeared a few times. The chain uses TRBV6-2 or TRBV6-3 and TRBJ2-5, with D maybe TRBD1 (5 bases). Germline V gene data show CDR1 as MNHEY and CDR2 as SVGEGT. Trimming stripped 6 bases from V and 2 bases from J, with 16 bases between. This CDR3 comprises 15 residues. CDR3: CASRRGNRLQETQYF. The CDR3 bases are TGTGCCAGCAGGCGCGGCAACAGGTTGCAAGAGACCCAGTACTTC.

In DNA form, the CDR3 reads TGTGCCAGCAGCCCCGGGGCGGGTTGGACGGGAGAAAAACTGTTTTTT. Its translation is CASSPGAGWTGEKLFF. The chain uses TRBV7-2 and TRBJ1-4; a weak D match, TRBD1 (5 bases). Trimming removed 5 bases from V and 8 bases from J, with 21 bases in between. Looked up from germline, CDR1 is SGHTA and CDR2 is FQGNSA. The CDR3 length is 16 residues.

This clonotype was seen at least ten times. The chain is built from TRBV12-3 or TRBV12-4 and TRBJ1-2; no reliable D call. Trimming pared 4 bases from V and 4 bases from J, leaving 7 bases between. The CDR3 totals 12 residues. The CDR3 DNA reads as TGTGCCAGCAGTTCGGGCGCCTATGGCTACACCTTC. The encoded protein is CASSSGAYGYTF.

Comments on this clonotype: This may be a read error, as it is one base from a much larger clone. The chain uses TRBV29-1 and TRBJ2-5; D is unclear. The CDR3 totals 16 residues. The germline CDR1 and CDR2 sequences are SQVTM and ANQGSEA. The CDR3 sequence: CSGHGNPGLDQETQDF. As DNA, the CDR3 is TGCAGCGGCCACGGCAATCCGGGCCTTGACCAAGAGACCCAGGACTTC.

This clonotype appeared a few times. J is TRBJ2-6 and V is TRBV12-3 or TRBV12-4; D remains unclear. The V and J ends lost 6 bases and 0 bases respectively, with 6 bases between them. The CDR3 covers 14 residues. The CDR3 nucleotides are TGTGCCAGCAGGCACCCCTCTGGGGCCAACGTCCTGACTTTC. Translated: CASRHPSGANVLTF.

The chain recombines TRBV12-3 or TRBV12-4 with TRBJ2-1; no firm D call. Trimming took off 1 base at V and 9 bases at J, with 13 bases between the two ends. This CDR3 has 14 residues. The CDR3 loop reads CASSLEGRIREQFF. The DNA for the CDR3 is TGTGCCAGCAGTTTAGAGGGCAGGATACGTGAGCAGTTCTTC.

V is TRBV28 and J is TRBJ2-5; TRBD2 agrees at 8 bases. V lost 7 bases to trimming and J lost 1 base; unmatched junction nucleotides: 2. CDR1 MDHEN and CDR2 SYDVKM come from the germline V gene. The CDR3 runs to 13 residues. The CDR3 is CASTTSVQETQYF. The CDR3 DNA reads TGTGCCAGCACGACTAGCGTCCAAGAGACCCAGTACTTC.

This clonotype has only a few counts. This chain joins TRBV10-3 and TRBJ2-7; D might be TRBD1 (6 bases). CDR1 ENHRY and CDR2 SYGVKD come from the germline V gene. Trimming cost V 8 bases and J 6 bases, with 17 bases left between them. This CDR3 has 13 residues. The CDR3 nucleotides are TGTGCCATCGGACAGCCCTCTAATCGCGAGCAGTACTTC. It encodes CAIGQPSNREQYF.

The table lists this clonotype with a few counts. The chain links TRBV5-1 to TRBJ2-7; TRBD1 matches 7 bases. V lost 4 bases and J lost 2; bases outside the gene matches: 6. CDR3 length equals 14 residues. CDR1 is SGHRS, CDR2 YFSETQ, per germline. CDR3 DNA: TGCGCCAGCAGCATGACAGGGTCAACCTACGAGCAGTACTTC. Amino acid sequence: CASSMTGSTYEQYF.

This clonotype was detected many times. The rearrangement joins TRBV6-1 to TRBJ1-2; TRBD1 aligns across 8 bases. This CDR3 is 14 amino acids long. Trimming at V came to 7 bases and at J to 2 bases, leaving 6 bases not matched to a gene. Looked up from germline, CDR1 is MNHNS and CDR2 is SASEGT. The CDR3 region is CASNRGTGNYGYTF. The CDR3 region has the DNA TGTGCCAGCAACCGTGGGACAGGAAACTATGGCTACACCTTC.

With respect to this clonotype: Since a much larger clone is just one base distant, this may be a read error. Written as DNA, the CDR3 is TGTGCCAGCAGTCCCCTGGTGGGGTGGTATAATGAGCAGTTCTTC. This sequence encodes CASSPLVGWYNEQFF. The rearrangement links TRBV27 to TRBJ2-1; D gene unclear. This CDR3 spans 15 amino acids. Deletions cut 5 bases from V and 7 bases from J, with 18 bases between. The germline V gene has CDR1 MNHEY and CDR2 SMNVEV (reference sequence).

The rearrangement links TRBV7-9 to TRBJ1-1, with TRBD1 as a possible D gene (6 bases). CDR3 size: 12 residues. V gave up 11 bases and J gave up 5 bases, with 15 bases separating them. The germline V gene has CDR1 SEHNR and CDR2 FQNEAQ (reference sequence). The CDR3 sequence is CAVGRGDTEAFF. CDR3 nucleotide sequence: TGTGCCGTGGGGAGGGGGGATACTGAAGCTTTCTTT.